Each of the 4 T cell receptor beta chains below was sequenced from the same sample in a study of blood T cell repertoires in COVID-19. Generated by immunoSEQ multiplex PCR, the TCRdb table keeps only in-frame clones and is missing some. The sample has 60,000 to 85,000 clones; over 75% are singletons. The source material was peripheral blood. The receptor source for this set is a middle-aged man with COVID-19, enrolled during active disease.

The chain combines TRBV6-5 with TRBJ2-2; D may be TRBD2 (5 bases). Trimming took off 3 bases at V and 6 bases at J, with 14 bases between the two ends. The CDR3 is 15 amino acids. Germline V CDR1 and CDR2: MNHEY, SVGAGI. The CDR3, as DNA: TGTGCCAGCAGTTATGGCGGGCTTAACGCCGGGGAGCTGTTTTTT. It is translated as CASSYGGLNAGELFF.

The chain carries TRBV10-3 and TRBJ1-1; D gene unclear. V lost 5 bases and J 0 bases, leaving 7 bases between the germline ends. This CDR3 spans 13 amino acids. The germline CDR1 and CDR2 sequences are ENHRY and SYGVKD. CDR3 amino acids: CAISTAVNTEAFF. The CDR3 DNA is TGTGCCATCAGTACGGCGGTGAACACTGAAGCTTTCTTT.

The chain couples TRBV24-1 to TRBJ1-5, with D maybe TRBD1 (5 bases). The CDR3 has 18 amino acids. The V gene's germline CDR1 is KGHDR and CDR2 SFDVKD. Between the trimmed V and J ends, which lost 0 bases and 0 bases, there was a span of 14 bases. The CDR3 DNA follows: TGTGCCACCAGTGATTTGCACCAGGGCGCCATTAGCAATCAGCCCCAGCATTTT. This encodes CATSDLHQGAISNQPQHF.

The rearrangement uses TRBV5-4 and TRBJ2-2; 7 bases fit TRBD1. The V segment lost 3 bases and the J segment 3 bases; nucleotides outside the gene matches: 2. CDR1 and CDR2 from the germline V gene are SGHNT and YYREEE (reference sequence). CDR3 size: 14 residues. Here the CDR3 DNA reads TGTGCCAGCAGCTCACAGGGGCACACCGGGGAGCTGTTTTTT. It yields the protein CASSSQGHTGELFF.